The 24 T cell receptor beta chains in this list originate from one sample, sequenced in a study of blood T cells in healthy people across ages. Next came a second PCR, run for roughly 6 to 11 cycles, which used a sample-barcoded 5' primer along with a J-beta primer mix. MiXCR, applied by TCRdb to the 5' RACE reads, yields one record per CDR3 protein. Among 1.5 million to 2 million distinct CDR3 sequences listed, 28% were seen once. The specimen sequenced was blood. These receptors originate from a woman in her twenties or thirties in good health.

This chain uses TRBV6-6 with TRBJ2-5; TRBD2 matches 11 bases. Germline-derived CDR1 and CDR2 are MNHNY and SVGAGI (reference sequence). The J segment lost 4 bases and the V segment lost 1 base, leaving 5 bases of the junction unmatched. The CDR3 runs 16 residues. The CDR3 spells CASSYFPSGGRETQYF. The CDR3 nucleotides are TGTGCCAGCAGTTACTTCCCTAGCGGGGGGCGAGAGACCCAGTACTTC.

The chain has TRBV2 and TRBJ2-3; D is ambiguous. Germline CDR1 is SNHLY and CDR2 is FYNNEI. The V end lost 1 base, the J end lost 5 bases, and 4 bases lay between the germline ends. The CDR3 is made up of 12 amino acids. The DNA for the CDR3 is TGTGCCAGCAGTGAAGGACTAGATACGCAGTATTTT. It codes for CASSEGLDTQYF.

The chain employs TRBV2 and TRBJ1-2; TRBD1 agrees at 8 bases. The CDR3 runs to 15 residues. Trimming cost V 8 bases and J 6 bases; bases outside gene matches: 14. Germline V gene data show CDR1 as SNHLY and CDR2 as FYNNEI. This CDR3 reads CASGTRLTGEDGYTF. The CDR3 DNA reads as TGTGCCAGCGGGACTCGATTGACAGGGGAAGATGGCTACACCTTC.

The chain employs TRBV6-6 and TRBJ2-1, with 9 bases that match TRBD2. This CDR3 has 16 amino acids. Germline assignment: CDR1 MNHNY and CDR2 SVGAGI (reference sequence). J was trimmed by 4 bases and V by 5 bases; bases with no gene match: 9. The CDR3 spells CASSMSGGGEYNEQFF. The CDR3 DNA is TGTGCCAGCAGTATGTCTGGCGGGGGGGAGTACAATGAGCAGTTCTTC.

This clonotype has a handful of counts. The V call is TRBV6-5, the J call TRBJ2-3; 9 bases agree with TRBD2. Losses at the gene ends were 2 bases for V and 6 bases for J; bases not matched to a gene: 6. The germline V gene has CDR1 MNHEY and CDR2 SVGAGI. The CDR3 sequence is 15 residues long. The CDR3 region is CASSYTDTSGDTQYF. CDR3 sequence (DNA): TGTGCCAGCAGTTACACGGACACTAGCGGGGATACGCAGTATTTT.

This clonotype was detected only a few times. V is TRBV5-1 and J is TRBJ2-5; D call uncertain. Trimming removed 1 base at V and 1 base at J, with 17 bases between. The CDR3 contains 17 residues. Germline V CDR1 and CDR2: SGHRS, YFSETQ. The CDR3 DNA reads as TGCGCCAGCAGCTTGCTGGTACTACCACAGTTCCAAGAGACCCAGTACTTC. It codes for CASSLLVLPQFQETQYF.

V is TRBV4-3 and J is TRBJ2-3; 7 bases agree with TRBD1. Per germline, CDR1 LGHNA and CDR2 YSLEER. With 0 bases clipped from V and 5 bases from J, the junction kept 5 bases outside the gene matches. The CDR3 is 15 residues long. The CDR3 here is CASSQEDRSRDTQYF. The CDR3 nucleotides are TGCGCCAGCAGCCAAGAGGACAGGAGCCGAGATACGCAGTATTTT.

This clonotype showed up just once. The chain couples TRBV12-5 to TRBJ2-5, with 9 bases fitting TRBD2. Germline V lookup: CDR1 LGHNT, CDR2 FRNRAP. This CDR3 comprises 16 residues. J gave up 11 bases and V 4 bases, and 17 bases lay outside the gene matches. The CDR3 DNA sequence: TGTGCTAGTGGTTCCTCCCCTAGCGGGATTTACAATGAGCAGTACTTC. This codes for CASGSSPSGIYNEQYF.

V and J are TRBV20-1 and TRBJ2-6; 9 nucleotides match TRBD1. The CDR3 is 16 residues long. CDR1 is DFQATT and CDR2 is SNEGSKA in the germline V gene (reference sequence). Trimming removed 6 bases from V and 4 bases from J; junction bases left unmatched: 10. This CDR3 is CSARTGGASGANVLTF. The CDR3 DNA follows: TGCAGTGCCAGAACAGGGGGCGCATCGGGGGCCAACGTCCTGACTTTC.

This clonotype came up a few times. J is TRBJ2-5 and V is TRBV10-3; D perhaps matches TRBD2 (5 bases). Trimming took 2 bases from V and 3 from J, leaving 7 bases between them. Germline V lookup: CDR1 ENHRY, CDR2 SYGVKD. The CDR3 runs to 13 residues. The CDR3 nucleotides are TGTGCCATCAGTGAGATGCGGGAAGAGACCCAGTACTTC. Amino acid sequence: CAISEMREETQYF.

The chain has TRBV7-9 and TRBJ1-2; no firm D call. This CDR3 spans 14 amino acids. V was cut by 1 base and J by 7 bases, with 13 bases left in between. Germline-derived CDR1 and CDR2 are SEHNR and FQNEAQ (reference sequence). The CDR3 nucleotides are TGTGCCAGCAGCTTAGGGAGCAGGCGTGGTGGCTACACCTTC. Residues: CASSLGSRRGGYTF.

The chain recombines TRBV27 with TRBJ2-5; D is possibly TRBD2 (5 bases). Trimming left V 3 bases short and J 7 bases short, with 12 bases between. The germline V gene encodes CDR1 MNHEY and CDR2 SMNVEV (reference sequence). CDR3 length: 13 residues. The CDR3 region has the DNA TGTGCCAGCAGTTTTAGTACGGGATGGACCCAGTACTTC. It specifies CASSFSTGWTQYF.

In this sample, this clonotype turned up many times. The V gene is TRBV29-1, the J gene TRBJ2-5, with 15 nucleotides matching TRBD2. The CDR3 is made up of 15 amino acids. Germline CDR1 and CDR2: SQVTM and ANQGSEA. Trimming removed 8 bases from V and 2 bases from J; junction bases left unmatched: 6. The CDR3 is CSTTGTSGGQETQYF. DNA for the CDR3: TGCAGCACCACCGGGACTAGCGGGGGGCAAGAGACCCAGTACTTC.

The chain combines TRBV5-1 with TRBJ1-2; 7 bases line up with TRBD1. Trimming at V came to 4 bases and at J to 0 bases, leaving 6 bases not matched to a gene. CDR3 length equals 15 residues. Germline CDR1 and CDR2: SGHRS and YFSETQ. CDR3 sequence: CASSQGDLANYGYTF. DNA of the CDR3: TGCGCCAGCAGCCAGGGGGATTTAGCTAACTATGGCTACACCTTC.

This clonotype was observed a single time. The V and J genes are TRBV4-3 and TRBJ2-1; D could derive from TRBD1 or TRBD2 (5 bases each). Germline V gene sequence: CDR1 LGHNA, CDR2 YSLEER. The CDR3 sequence is 14 residues long. V was trimmed by 0 bases and J by 8 bases, leaving 11 bases between them. The CDR3 reads CASSQDARDDEQFF. CDR3 bases: TGCGCCAGCAGCCAAGATGCGAGGGACGATGAGCAGTTCTTC.

This clonotype was seen only a few times. The chain employs TRBV29-1 and TRBJ2-7; TRBD2 is a possible D gene (5 bases). The CDR3 runs to 14 residues. V lost 3 bases and J lost 2, with 14 bases in between. Germline values: CDR1 SQVTM, CDR2 ANQGSEA. The chain's CDR3 is CSVDTGIATYEQYF. Written as DNA, the CDR3 is TGCAGCGTTGACACGGGGATCGCCACCTACGAGCAGTACTTC.

This clonotype was observed a few times. CDR3 residues: CASSPRTEAMYF. CDR3 nucleotide sequence: TGCGCCAGCAGTCCCCGGACTGAGGCGATGTATTTT. J is TRBJ2-3 and V is TRBV5-1; D is perhaps TRBD2 (5 bases). The CDR3 loop spans 12 amino acids. V lost 5 bases, J lost 14 bases, and 18 bases lay in between. Germline CDR1 and CDR2: SGHRS and YFSETQ.

There are a few counts of this clonotype. V gene TRBV7-9 combines with J gene TRBJ1-2; weak D call: TRBD1 (5 bases). V lost 4 bases and J 2 bases, leaving 14 bases between the germline ends. Germline CDR1 reads SEHNR; CDR2 reads FQNEAQ (reference sequence). This CDR3 has 15 residues. CDR3 nucleotide sequence: TGTGCCAGCAGCTCGCTCGTCAGGGTGAACTATGGCTACACCTTC. It translates to CASSSLVRVNYGYTF.

DNA for the CDR3: TGCGCCAGCAGCTTGGCCACGAACAATCAGCCCCAGCATTTT. Encoded protein: CASSLATNNQPQHF. V usage is TRBV5-1 and J usage is TRBJ1-5; D unresolved. The CDR3 is made up of 14 amino acids. V was pared by 0 bases and J by 3 bases, with 7 bases between. CDR1 and CDR2 (germline): SGHRS, YFSETQ.

The chain couples TRBV2 to TRBJ2-2, with TRBD1 identical over 10 bases. Germline V gene lookup returns CDR1 SNHLY and CDR2 FYNNEI. The CDR3 contains 14 residues. Trimming cost V 6 bases and J 6 bases; bases outside gene matches: 4. For the CDR3, the DNA is TGTGCCAGCAGGTCGGACAGGGGGTCCGGGGAGCTGTTTTTT. This gives the protein CASRSDRGSGELFF. The full variable domain, completed using reference TRBV2 and TRBJ2-2, is EPEVTQTPSHQVTQMGQEVILRCVPISNHLYFYWYRQILGQKVEFLVSFYNNEISEKSEIFDDQFSVERPDGSNFTLKIRSTKLEDSAMYFCASRSDRGSGELFFGEGSRLTVL.

The rearrangement links TRBV12-5 to TRBJ2-2; no reliable D call. CDR3 length: 12 residues. Looked up from germline, CDR1 is LGHNT and CDR2 is FRNRAP. Between the trimmed V and J ends, which lost 9 bases and 8 bases, there was a span of 13 bases. CDR3 loop: CASKVEPGELFF. The DNA of the CDR3 is TGTGCTAGCAAGGTGGAACCGGGGGAGCTGTTTTTT.

Only a few counts were recorded for this clonotype. CDR3 nucleotides: TGCGCCAGCAAGCCAGGGAAGGCGGGTAATGAAAAACTGTTTTTT. Its translation is CASKPGKAGNEKLFF. This chain uses TRBV4-1 with TRBJ1-4; tentative D call: TRBD1 (5 bases). The germline gives CDR1 MGHRA, CDR2 YSYEKL. The CDR3 runs to 15 residues. Trimming took 7 bases from V and 4 from J, leaving 16 bases between them.

J is TRBJ2-1 and V is TRBV5-1; unclear D gene. This CDR3 region has 15 residues. Trimming left V 0 bases short and J 6 bases short, with 13 bases between. Germline V CDR1 and CDR2: SGHRS, YFSETQ. The DNA of the CDR3 is TGCGCCAGCAGCTTGGGTGGACGGTGGGGCAATGAGCAGTTCTTC. The encoded protein is CASSLGGRWGNEQFF.

The chain recombines TRBV4-1 with TRBJ1-2; D call uncertain. Germline loops: CDR1 MGHRA, CDR2 YSYEKL. This CDR3 has 14 amino acids. Deletions cut 0 bases from V and 5 bases from J, with 10 bases between. Here the CDR3 reads CASSQDLRPYGYTF. The CDR3 nucleotides read TGCGCCAGCAGCCAAGATCTTAGGCCTTATGGCTACACCTTC.